These 2 T cell receptor beta chains were all obtained from the same sample, sequenced in a study of CD8 T cells in ankylosing spondylitis. In TCRdb, the 5' RACE reads were re-called with MiXCR into one record per CDR3 protein. The sample carries approximately 88,000 distinct CDR3 sequences, around 9.4% recorded once. Sequencing used blood, either unsorted or a sorted T cell fraction (not recorded which). The receptors were sampled from a male donor with ankylosing spondylitis or in good health (not recorded which).

This clonotype was counted ten times or more. This rearrangement joins TRBV18 to TRBJ2-6; D possibly corresponds to TRBD1 (8 bases). The CDR3 runs to 18 residues. V was trimmed by 4 bases and J by 3 bases, leaving 19 bases between them. The germline V gene has CDR1 KGHSH and CDR2 LQKENI. The CDR3 here is CASSLGTGGSGGANVLTF. CDR3 DNA sequence: TGTGCCAGCTCACTCGGGACAGGCGGGAGCGGTGGGGCCAACGTCCTGACTTTC.

There are a few counts of this clonotype. V is TRBV9 and J is TRBJ2-3; 10 bases align to TRBD2. The length of the CDR3 is 16 residues. With 2 bases clipped from V and 2 bases from J, the junction kept 5 bases outside the gene matches. Germline loops: CDR1 SGDLS, CDR2 YYNGEE. The CDR3 protein is CASSVGTSAYTDTQYF. CDR3 nucleotide sequence: TGTGCCAGCAGCGTGGGGACTAGCGCTTACACAGATACGCAGTATTTT.